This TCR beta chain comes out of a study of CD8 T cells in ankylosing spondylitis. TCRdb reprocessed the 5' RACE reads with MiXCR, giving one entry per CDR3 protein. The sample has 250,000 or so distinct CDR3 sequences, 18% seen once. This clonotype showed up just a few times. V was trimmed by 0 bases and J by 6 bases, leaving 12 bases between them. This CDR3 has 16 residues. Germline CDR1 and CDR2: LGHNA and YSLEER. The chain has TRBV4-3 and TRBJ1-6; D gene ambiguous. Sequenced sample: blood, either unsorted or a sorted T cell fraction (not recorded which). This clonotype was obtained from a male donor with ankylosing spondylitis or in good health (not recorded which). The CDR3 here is CASSQDLARFNSPLHF. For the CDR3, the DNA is TGCGCCAGCAGCCAAGATTTGGCCAGATTTAATTCACCCCTCCACTTT.